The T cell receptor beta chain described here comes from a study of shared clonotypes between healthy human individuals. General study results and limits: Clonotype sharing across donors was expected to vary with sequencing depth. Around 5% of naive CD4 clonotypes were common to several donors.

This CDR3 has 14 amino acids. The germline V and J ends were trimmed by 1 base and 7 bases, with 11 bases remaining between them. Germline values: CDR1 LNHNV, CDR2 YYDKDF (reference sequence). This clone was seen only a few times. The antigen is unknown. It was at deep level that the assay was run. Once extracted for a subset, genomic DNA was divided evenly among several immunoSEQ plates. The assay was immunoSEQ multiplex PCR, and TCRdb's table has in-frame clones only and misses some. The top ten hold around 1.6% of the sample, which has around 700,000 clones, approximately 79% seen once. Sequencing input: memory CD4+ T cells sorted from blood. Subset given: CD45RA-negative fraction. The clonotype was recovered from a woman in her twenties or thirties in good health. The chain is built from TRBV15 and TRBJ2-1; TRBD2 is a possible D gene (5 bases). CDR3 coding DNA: TGTGCCACCAGCAGAGGAGCGGTACAGAATGAGCAGTTCTTC. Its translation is CATSRGAVQNEQFF.